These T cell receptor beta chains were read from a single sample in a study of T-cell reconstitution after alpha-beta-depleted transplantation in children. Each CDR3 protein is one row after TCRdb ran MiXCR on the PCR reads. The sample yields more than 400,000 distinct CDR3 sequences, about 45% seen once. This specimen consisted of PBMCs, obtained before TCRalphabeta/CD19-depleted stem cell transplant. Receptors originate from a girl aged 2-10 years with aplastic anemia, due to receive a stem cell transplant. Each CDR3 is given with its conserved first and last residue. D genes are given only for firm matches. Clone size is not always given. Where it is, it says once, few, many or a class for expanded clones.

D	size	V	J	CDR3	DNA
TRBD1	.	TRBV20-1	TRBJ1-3	CSAMGQTWNTIYF	TGCAGTGCTATGGGACAGACCTGGAACACCATATATTTT
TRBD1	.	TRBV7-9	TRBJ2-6	CASSFGFLRGTGFSGANVLTF	TGTGCCAGCAGCTTCGGGTTCCTCAGGGGGACAGGCTTCTCTGGGGCCAACGTCCTGACTTTC
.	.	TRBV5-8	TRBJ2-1	CASSLEWDNEQFF	TGTGCCAGCAGCTTGGAATGGGACAATGAGCAGTTCTTC
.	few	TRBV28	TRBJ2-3	CASNRVVSDTQYF	TGTGCCAGCAATCGAGTCGTCTCGGATACGCAGTATTTT
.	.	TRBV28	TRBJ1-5	CASSSGGAGDNQPQHF	TGTGCCAGCAGTTCCGGAGGCGCGGGGGACAATCAGCCCCAGCATTTT
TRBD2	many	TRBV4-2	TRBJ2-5	CASSRLAGGETQYF	TGTGCCAGCAGCCGGCTAGCGGGAGGAGAGACCCAGTACTTC
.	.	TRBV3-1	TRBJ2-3	CASRVADTQYF	TGTGCCAGCCGCGTTGCGGATACGCAGTATTTT
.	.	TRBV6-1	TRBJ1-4	CASSLRGGATNEKLFF	TGTGCCAGCAGTCTTCGTGGGGGGGCAACTAATGAAAAACTGTTTTTT
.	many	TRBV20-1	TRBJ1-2	CSAAMIRDYGYTF	TGCAGTGCCGCCATGATCCGCGATTACGGCTACACCTTC
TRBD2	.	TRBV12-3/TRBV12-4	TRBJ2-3	CASSPSGLREIDTQYF	TGTGCCAGCAGCCCCTCGGGGTTGCGGGAGATAGATACGCAGTATTTT
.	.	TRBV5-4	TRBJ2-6	CASSLEGLRSSGANVLTF	TGTGCCAGCAGCTTGGAAGGGCTGCGGAGTTCTGGGGCCAACGTCCTGACTTTC
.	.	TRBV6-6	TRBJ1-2	CASSVGNSMGYTF	TGTGCCAGCAGTGTGGGGAACAGCATGGGCTACACCTTC
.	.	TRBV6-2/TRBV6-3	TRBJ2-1	CASSQQTGTEGNEQFF	TGTGCCAGCAGTCAACAAACCGGGACTGAGGGAAATGAGCAGTTCTTC
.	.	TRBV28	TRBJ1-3	CASSFVGAGSGNTIYF	TGTGCCAGCAGTTTCGTCGGGGCAGGGTCTGGAAACACCATATATTTT
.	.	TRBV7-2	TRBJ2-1	CAVRIDEQFF	TGTGCCGTCAGGATCGATGAGCAGTTCTTC
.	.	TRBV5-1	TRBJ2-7	CASSLVGGEEQYF	TGCGCCAGCAGCTTGGTTGGGGGAGAGGAGCAGTACTTC
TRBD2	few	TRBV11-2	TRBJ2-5	CASSLVPAGGPRQETQYF	TGTGCCAGCAGCTTAGTCCCTGCGGGAGGGCCGAGGCAAGAGACCCAGTACTTC
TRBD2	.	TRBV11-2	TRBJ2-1	CASRPGLAGGSSYNEQFF	TGTGCCAGCAGACCGGGACTAGCGGGAGGGAGCTCCTACAATGAGCAGTTCTTC
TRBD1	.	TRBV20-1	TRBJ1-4	CSAREDRGHEKLSF	TGCAGTGCTAGGGAGGACAGGGGGCATGAAAAACTGTCTTTT
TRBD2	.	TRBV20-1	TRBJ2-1	CSASFAGGPSEQFF	TGCAGTGCTAGTTTTGCGGGAGGGCCCAGTGAGCAGTTCTTC
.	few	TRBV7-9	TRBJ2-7	CASSLPGFPYEQYF	TGTGCCAGCAGCTTACCCGGGTTCCCCTACGAGCAGTACTTC
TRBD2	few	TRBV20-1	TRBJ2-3	CSALNLTSGRPPDYTDTQYF	TGCAGTGCCCTAAACCTGACTAGCGGGAGGCCGCCTGATTACACAGATACGCAGTATTTT
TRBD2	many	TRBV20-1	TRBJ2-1	CSARGVLAGDEQFF	TGCAGTGCTAGAGGGGTACTAGCGGGAGATGAGCAGTTCTTC
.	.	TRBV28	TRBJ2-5	CASSGGITGTETQYF	TGTGCCAGCAGCGGGGGGATAACAGGGACAGAGACCCAGTACTTC
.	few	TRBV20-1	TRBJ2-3	CSAGGPDTQYF	TGCAGTGCGGGTGGCCCAGATACGCAGTATTTT
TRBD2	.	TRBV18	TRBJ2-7	CASSPASGIYEQYF	TGTGCCAGCTCTCCGGCTAGCGGGATCTACGAGCAGTACTTC
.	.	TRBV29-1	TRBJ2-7	CSVANPPYEQYF	TGCAGCGTTGCTAACCCACCCTACGAGCAGTACTTC
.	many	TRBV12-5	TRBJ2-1	CASGRTGFNEQFF	TGTGCTAGTGGCCGAACAGGGTTCAATGAGCAGTTCTTC
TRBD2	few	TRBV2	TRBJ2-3	CARASGRRTDTQYF	TGTGCCAGGGCCAGCGGGAGAAGAACAGATACGCAGTATTTT
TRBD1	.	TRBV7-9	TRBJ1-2	CASSFTGQGHGYTF	TGTGCCAGCAGCTTCACCGGACAGGGACATGGCTACACCTTC
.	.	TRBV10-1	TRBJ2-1	CASSPAILNEQFF	TGCGCCAGCAGTCCCGCTATCCTAAATGAGCAGTTCTTC
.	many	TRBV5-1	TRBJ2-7	CASSPGASSYEQYF	TGCGCCAGCAGCCCAGGGGCCAGCTCCTACGAGCAGTACTTC
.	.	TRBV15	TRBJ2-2	CATSRDDGRHTGELFF	TGTGCCACCAGCAGAGATGACGGCCGGCACACCGGGGAGCTGTTTTTT
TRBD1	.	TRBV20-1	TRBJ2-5	CSARPGTGAETQYF	TGCAGTGCTCGACCCGGGACAGGGGCCGAGACCCAGTACTTC
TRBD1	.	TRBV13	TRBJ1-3	CASSRSWGRGPAGNTIYF	TGTGCCAGCAGCCGTTCCTGGGGAAGGGGGCCGGCTGGAAACACCATATATTTT
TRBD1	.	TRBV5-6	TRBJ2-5	CASSVNRGLGTQYF	TGTGCCAGCAGCGTTAACAGGGGGCTGGGGACCCAGTACTTC
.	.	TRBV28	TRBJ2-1	CASSLGAASYNEQFF	TGTGCCAGCAGTTTAGGGGCTGCATCCTACAATGAGCAGTTCTTC
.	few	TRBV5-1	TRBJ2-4	CASSFGPDLAKNIQYF	TGCGCCAGCAGCTTCGGGCCCGATCTAGCCAAAAACATTCAGTACTTC
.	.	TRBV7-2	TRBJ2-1	CASSSFKSSYNEQFF	TGTGCCAGCAGCTCCTTCAAAAGCTCCTACAATGAGCAGTTCTTC
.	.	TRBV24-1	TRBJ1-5	CATSRKAQPQHF	TGTGCCACCAGTAGGAAGGCTCAGCCCCAGCATTTT
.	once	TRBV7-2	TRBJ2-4	CASSFRGEKNIQYF	TGTGCCAGCAGCTTCCGCGGAGAGAAAAACATTCAGTACTTC
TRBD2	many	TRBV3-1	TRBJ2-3	CASSPVAGSDTQYF	TGTGCCAGCAGCCCTGTAGCGGGATCAGATACGCAGTATTTT
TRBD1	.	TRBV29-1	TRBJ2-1	CSARPGQQYNEQFF	TGCAGCGCAAGACCGGGACAGCAATACAATGAGCAGTTCTTC
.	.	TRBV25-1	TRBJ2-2	CASSEPGSGELFF	TGTGCCAGCAGTGAACCCGGGTCCGGGGAGCTGTTTTTT
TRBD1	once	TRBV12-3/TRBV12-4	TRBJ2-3	CASRGQGSDTQYF	TGTGCCAGCAGGGGACAGGGTTCAGATACGCAGTATTTT
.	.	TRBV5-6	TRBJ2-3	CASSFPGSTDTQYF	TGTGCCAGCAGCTTTCCGGGGAGCACAGATACGCAGTATTTT
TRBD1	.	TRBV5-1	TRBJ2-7	CASSSGQLTYEQYF	TGCGCCAGCAGCTCGGGACAGCTTACCTACGAGCAGTACTTC
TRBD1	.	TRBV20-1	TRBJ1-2	CSAIDRGHYGYTF	TGCAGTGCTATTGACAGGGGGCATTATGGCTACACCTTC
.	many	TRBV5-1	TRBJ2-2	CASSLRSGAGTGELFF	TGCGCCAGCAGCTTGAGGTCGGGAGCCGGCACCGGGGAGCTGTTTTTT
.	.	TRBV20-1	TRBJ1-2	CSAREERSKRGYTF	TGCAGTGCTAGGGAGGAACGGTCCAAGAGGGGCTACACCTTC
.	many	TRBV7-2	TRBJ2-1	CASSLDVRNEQFF	TGTGCCAGCAGCTTAGACGTTCGGAATGAGCAGTTCTTC
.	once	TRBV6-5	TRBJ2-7	CASSSTRVGALYEQYF	TGTGCCAGCAGTTCCACGAGGGTCGGGGCCCTGTACGAGCAGTACTTC
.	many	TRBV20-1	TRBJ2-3	CSAKQSMASTDTQYF	TGCAGTGCTAAACAAAGTATGGCCAGCACAGATACGCAGTATTTT
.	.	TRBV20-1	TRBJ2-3	CSATREEFSTDTQYF	TGCAGTGCTACACGAGAGGAGTTTAGCACAGATACGCAGTATTTT
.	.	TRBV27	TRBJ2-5	CASSLWGPGETQYF	TGTGCCAGCAGTTTATGGGGTCCAGGGGAGACCCAGTACTTC